This T cell receptor (beta chain) was profiled in a study of OX40 agonist ivuxolimab in advanced cancers. Study at large: Males comprised about 84% of the group, whose mean age was about 60 years (range roughly 23 to 80).

Libraries were prepared by immunoSEQ multiplex PCR; TCRdb keeps only in-frame clonotypes and omits some of them. This sample yields tens of thousands of clones, of which over 75% are seen a single time; less than 6% belongs to the top ten. The CDR3 contains 16 residues. V was clipped by 0 bases and J by 3 bases; unmatched bases: 5. The germline CDR1 and CDR2 sequences are SGHVT and SQSDAQ. The receptor was derived from an adult with an advanced solid tumor such as melanoma, head and neck, liver or kidney cancer. The V call is TRBV7-4, the J call TRBJ1-5; the match to TRBD1 covers 7 bases. This specimen consisted of CD4+ or CD8+ T cells sorted from blood, obtained in a trial of the OX40 agonist ivuxolimab. The CDR3 bases are TGTGCCAGCAGCTTAGCAGGGGGCTGCGACAATCAGCCCCAGCATTTT. It specifies CASSLAGGCDNQPQHF.